The rows below give T cell receptor beta chains drawn from one sample of a study of identical twins. MiXCR was run by TCRdb on the 5' RACE reads, yielding one entry per CDR3 protein. This table has 1.5 million to 2 million distinct CDR3 sequences, about 32% appearing once. The sequenced sample was cord blood. Receptors originate from a newborn girl in good health. Both conserved end residues are part of each CDR3. Each record gives: D gene, J gene, clone size, V gene, CDR3 DNA, CDR3 protein. D genes are given only for firm matches. Rows give clone size only sometimes, using once, few, many, or a class for an expanded clone.

d_gene: -
j_gene: TRBJ2-7
abundance: -
v_gene: TRBV27
CDR3nt: TGTGCCAGCAGTTTAAAAGGGCCGATACTATCCCAGCAGTACTTC
CDR3aa: CASSLKGPILSQQYF

d_gene: -
j_gene: TRBJ1-5
abundance: -
v_gene: TRBV7-2
CDR3nt: TGTGCCAGCAGCTTAGCGGGACTTCTCTACAATCAGCCCCAGCATTTT
CDR3aa: CASSLAGLLYNQPQHF

d_gene: TRBD1
j_gene: TRBJ1-1
abundance: many
v_gene: TRBV5-1
CDR3nt: TGCGCCAGCAGCGCAACAGGGGGGAACACTGAAGCTTTCTTT
CDR3aa: CASSATGGNTEAFF

d_gene: TRBD2
j_gene: TRBJ2-1
abundance: -
v_gene: TRBV7-9
CDR3nt: TGTGCCAGCAGCCGGGTGGCGGGAGGACGTAACAATGAGCAGTTCTTC
CDR3aa: CASSRVAGGRNNEQFF

d_gene: -
j_gene: TRBJ1-1
abundance: few
v_gene: TRBV10-3
CDR3nt: TGTGCCATCAGTGAGTCGATAAAGGCTGATGAAGCTTTCTTT
CDR3aa: CAISESIKADEAFF

d_gene: -
j_gene: TRBJ2-7
abundance: -
v_gene: TRBV20-1
CDR3nt: TGCAGTGCCCGTACAGGGTCTCTCTACGAGCAGTACTTC
CDR3aa: CSARTGSLYEQYF

d_gene: -
j_gene: TRBJ2-3
abundance: -
v_gene: TRBV25-1
CDR3nt: TGTGCCAGCAGTGAATGGAGTAACACGCAGTATTTT
CDR3aa: CASSEWSNTQYF

d_gene: -
j_gene: TRBJ1-2
abundance: -
v_gene: TRBV4-1
CDR3nt: TGCGCCAGCAGCCAAGAATGGAGGCCGGGGGCCTATGGCTACACCTTC
CDR3aa: CASSQEWRPGAYGYTF

d_gene: -
j_gene: TRBJ1-2
abundance: -
v_gene: TRBV20-1
CDR3nt: TGCAGTGCTAGAGTCTTCCTCGACCGGGCGGTGGGCTATGGCTACACCTTC
CDR3aa: CSARVFLDRAVGYGYTF

d_gene: -
j_gene: TRBJ2-1
abundance: few
v_gene: TRBV7-9
CDR3nt: TGTGCCGGTAGCAGATCTAGCTCCTACAATGAGCAGTTCTTC
CDR3aa: CAGSRSSSYNEQFF

d_gene: -
j_gene: TRBJ2-3
abundance: many
v_gene: TRBV9
CDR3nt: TGCGCCAGCAGCGTAACTGGGAGCACAGATACGCAGTATTTT
CDR3aa: CASSVTGSTDTQYF

d_gene: TRBD1
j_gene: TRBJ1-5
abundance: many
v_gene: TRBV10-3
CDR3nt: TGTGCCATCAGCCCGACAGGGGGCAATCAGCCCCAGCATTTT
CDR3aa: CAISPTGGNQPQHF

d_gene: -
j_gene: TRBJ1-2
abundance: once
v_gene: TRBV9
CDR3nt: TGTGCCAGCAGCGTAGAGGCAGGGAGGCTACCTCTATATGGCTACACCTTC
CDR3aa: CASSVEAGRLPLYGYTF

d_gene: -
j_gene: TRBJ2-3
abundance: -
v_gene: TRBV6-2/TRBV6-3
CDR3nt: TGTGCCAGTGACCGGGACAAACACACAGATACGCAGTATTTT
CDR3aa: CASDRDKHTDTQYF

d_gene: -
j_gene: TRBJ2-5
abundance: -
v_gene: TRBV6-5
CDR3nt: TGTGCCAGCAGTTACTCGAGGCTAGAGACCCAGTACTTC
CDR3aa: CASSYSRLETQYF

d_gene: TRBD2
j_gene: TRBJ2-2
abundance: -
v_gene: TRBV7-8
CDR3nt: TGTGCCAGCAGCTTAGCGGGCGGGGGGAACACCGGGGAGCTGTTTTTT
CDR3aa: CASSLAGGGNTGELFF

d_gene: TRBD1
j_gene: TRBJ1-4
abundance: many
v_gene: TRBV5-1
CDR3nt: TGCGCCAGCAGCTTGACAGGGGGCGAAAAACTGTTTTTT
CDR3aa: CASSLTGGEKLFF

d_gene: -
j_gene: TRBJ2-7
abundance: -
v_gene: TRBV6-1
CDR3nt: TGTGCCAGCAGTGCGCGGTGGGAGCAGTACTTC
CDR3aa: CASSARWEQYF

d_gene: TRBD2
j_gene: TRBJ2-7
abundance: -
v_gene: TRBV9
CDR3nt: TGTGCCAGCAGCGCCAAGGGAGCGGGAACCTACGAGCAGTACTTC
CDR3aa: CASSAKGAGTYEQYF

d_gene: -
j_gene: TRBJ2-4
abundance: -
v_gene: TRBV28
CDR3nt: TGTGCCAGCAGTGGGGGGCGGGAGAGGGACATTCAGTACTTC
CDR3aa: CASSGGRERDIQYF

d_gene: TRBD1
j_gene: TRBJ2-2
abundance: once
v_gene: TRBV25-1
CDR3nt: TGTGCCAGCAGTATGTCAGGGGGCACCCACACCGGGGAGCTGTTTTTT
CDR3aa: CASSMSGGTHTGELFF

d_gene: -
j_gene: TRBJ1-1
abundance: -
v_gene: TRBV6-1
CDR3nt: TGTGCCAGCAGAGGTAGGTCACAGCCGAACACTGAAGCTTTCTTT
CDR3aa: CASRGRSQPNTEAFF

d_gene: TRBD1
j_gene: TRBJ2-7
abundance: -
v_gene: TRBV6-1
CDR3nt: TGTGCCAGCGCGAAGACAGGGGGACCGTACGAGCAGTACTTC
CDR3aa: CASAKTGGPYEQYF

d_gene: -
j_gene: TRBJ2-7
abundance: few
v_gene: TRBV20-1
CDR3nt: TGCAGTGCCATCAGCATAGTGGGATCCTACGAGCAGTACTTC
CDR3aa: CSAISIVGSYEQYF

d_gene: TRBD2
j_gene: TRBJ2-3
abundance: few
v_gene: TRBV24-1
CDR3nt: TGTGCCACCAGTGATTTGCCTCTAGCGGGAGCCACAGATACGCAGTATTTT
CDR3aa: CATSDLPLAGATDTQYF

d_gene: -
j_gene: TRBJ1-1
abundance: -
v_gene: TRBV29-1
CDR3nt: TGCAGCGTTGACCTCAGGGTGAACGCTGAAGCTTTCTTT
CDR3aa: CSVDLRVNAEAFF

d_gene: TRBD2
j_gene: TRBJ2-3
abundance: -
v_gene: TRBV29-1
CDR3nt: TGCAGCCTCGTCCTCCCGGGGGGGGGTAATACGCAGTATTTT
CDR3aa: CSLVLPGGGNTQYF

d_gene: -
j_gene: TRBJ1-2
abundance: many
v_gene: TRBV4-2
CDR3nt: TGTGCCAGCAGCCAAGATCAATCGGGCTACACCTTC
CDR3aa: CASSQDQSGYTF

d_gene: -
j_gene: TRBJ2-3
abundance: -
v_gene: TRBV3-1
CDR3nt: TGTGCCAGCAGCCACCAGCGAGACCTTTCGGATACGCAGTATTTT
CDR3aa: CASSHQRDLSDTQYF

d_gene: -
j_gene: TRBJ2-1
abundance: -
v_gene: TRBV5-1
CDR3nt: TGCGCCAGCAGCTTGGATGAGGGCGCGGGATACAATGAGCAGTTCTTC
CDR3aa: CASSLDEGAGYNEQFF

d_gene: -
j_gene: TRBJ2-7
abundance: -
v_gene: TRBV7-9
CDR3nt: TGTGCCAGCAGCCTCTACAGCCAAGGAAGCTCCTACGAGCAGTACTTC
CDR3aa: CASSLYSQGSSYEQYF

d_gene: TRBD2
j_gene: TRBJ2-2
abundance: few
v_gene: TRBV9
CDR3nt: TGTGCCAGCAGCCCAGGGACTAGCGGGGCGAACACCGGGGAGCTGTTTTTT
CDR3aa: CASSPGTSGANTGELFF

d_gene: -
j_gene: TRBJ2-7
abundance: once
v_gene: TRBV24-1
CDR3nt: TGTGCCACCGAAAGGGACTCCTACAATGAGCAGTACTTC
CDR3aa: CATERDSYNEQYF

d_gene: -
j_gene: TRBJ2-3
abundance: many
v_gene: TRBV7-2
CDR3nt: TGTGCCAGCAGCTTAGGAGGAGGGCCAGATACGCAGTATTTT
CDR3aa: CASSLGGGPDTQYF

d_gene: -
j_gene: TRBJ1-1
abundance: -
v_gene: TRBV27
CDR3nt: TGTGCCAGCATCCGACGGGGGACAAGGAACACTGAAGCTTTCTTT
CDR3aa: CASIRRGTRNTEAFF

d_gene: -
j_gene: TRBJ2-1
abundance: -
v_gene: TRBV24-1
CDR3nt: TGTGCCACTCCTCAAAAAGTCATACCCGTGATGGATGAGCAGTTCTTC
CDR3aa: CATPQKVIPVMDEQFF

d_gene: -
j_gene: TRBJ2-5
abundance: -
v_gene: TRBV28
CDR3nt: TGTGCCAGCAGTTTACGGGAGTGGACCCAGTACTTC
CDR3aa: CASSLREWTQYF

d_gene: TRBD2
j_gene: TRBJ2-3
abundance: -
v_gene: TRBV6-2/TRBV6-3
CDR3nt: TGTGCCAGCAGTTATCTCGAGGGCGGGGGGCACGCTAGCACAGATACGCAGTATTTT
CDR3aa: CASSYLEGGGHASTDTQYF

d_gene: TRBD1
j_gene: TRBJ2-7
abundance: -
v_gene: TRBV5-1
CDR3nt: TGCGCCAGCAGCTGGAGACAGGGGGTCTACGAGCAGTACTTC
CDR3aa: CASSWRQGVYEQYF

d_gene: TRBD2
j_gene: TRBJ2-1
abundance: few
v_gene: TRBV4-1
CDR3nt: TGCGCCAGCAGCCACAGGACTAGCGGGAGTTGGACCTACAATGAGCAGTTCTTC
CDR3aa: CASSHRTSGSWTYNEQFF

d_gene: TRBD1
j_gene: TRBJ1-1
abundance: few
v_gene: TRBV20-1
CDR3nt: TGCAGTGCTAGAGACCCCACAGGGGGCACTGAAGCTTTCTTT
CDR3aa: CSARDPTGGTEAFF

d_gene: -
j_gene: TRBJ1-6
abundance: few
v_gene: TRBV14
CDR3nt: TGTGCCAGCAGCCAAGATAACTGGTTACAGGCGACTAATTCACCCCTCCACTTT
CDR3aa: CASSQDNWLQATNSPLHF